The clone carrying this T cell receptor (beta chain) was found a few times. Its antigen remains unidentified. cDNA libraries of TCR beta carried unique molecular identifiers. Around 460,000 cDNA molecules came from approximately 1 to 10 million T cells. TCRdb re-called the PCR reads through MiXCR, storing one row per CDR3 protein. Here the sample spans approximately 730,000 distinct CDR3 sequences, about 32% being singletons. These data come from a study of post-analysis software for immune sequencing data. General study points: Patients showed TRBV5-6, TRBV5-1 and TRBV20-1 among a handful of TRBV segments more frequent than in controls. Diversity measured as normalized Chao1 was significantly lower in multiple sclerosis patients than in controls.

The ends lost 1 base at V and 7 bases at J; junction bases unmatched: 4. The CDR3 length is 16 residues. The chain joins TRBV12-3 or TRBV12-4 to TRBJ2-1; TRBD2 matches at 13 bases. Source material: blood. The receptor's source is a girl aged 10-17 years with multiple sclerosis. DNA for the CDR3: TGTGCCAGCAGTTTAGTCGGGACTAGCGGGGTTAATGAGCAGTTCTTC. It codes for CASSLVGTSGVNEQFF.